A single sample is the source of the 27 T cell receptor beta chains below, sequenced in a study of monozygotic twins with inflammatory bowel disease. TCRdb re-analyzed the 5' RACE reads; it lists each CDR3 protein once, without DNA. This repertoire includes 330,000 or so distinct CDR3 sequences. Sequencing was performed on blood. The receptors shown here come from a human donor with ulcerative colitis or Crohn's disease, or a healthy co-twin of an affected twin (not recorded which).

The gene calls are TRBV5-5 and TRBJ2-3; TCRdb lists TRBD1, though no DNA is available to test this call. The CDR3 loop spans 16 amino acids. Germline CDR1 is SGHKS and CDR2 is YYEKEE (reference sequence). This chain's CDR3 is CASSLSRDRNRDTQYF.

The genes are TRBV5-1 and TRBJ2-7. Looked up from germline, CDR1 is SGHRS and CDR2 is YFSETQ. The CDR3 contains 14 residues. The CDR3 protein is CASSLMQDSYEQYF.

The chain carries TRBV12-3 or TRBV12-4 and TRBJ1-1; the TCRdb call, TRBD1, lacks DNA for checking. The CDR3 covers 15 residues. The chain's CDR3 is CASSLFGGTDTEAFF.

This sequence joins TRBV6-5 and TRBJ2-2; TCRdb outputs TRBD1, but without DNA this stays unchecked. This CDR3 spans 14 amino acids. Germline V gene sequence: CDR1 MNHEY, CDR2 SVGAGI. This CDR3 is CASSWGQNTGELFF.

This chain uses TRBV29-1 with TRBJ2-6. The CDR3 extends over 13 amino acids. The germline CDR1 and CDR2 sequences are SQVTM and ANQGSEA. The CDR3 sequence: CSVGESGANVLTF.

This chain joins TRBV7-9 and TRBJ2-3. Germline CDR1 and CDR2: SEHNR and FQNEAQ (reference sequence). This CDR3 comprises 16 residues. CDR3 region: CASSFPRLGNEDTQYF.

The chain combines TRBV5-1 with TRBJ1-1; TCRdb indicates TRBD1, and absent DNA this call remains unverified. The CDR3 has 14 residues. Germline values: CDR1 SGHRS, CDR2 YFSETQ. This CDR3 is CASSEQGIGTEAFF.

This chain links TRBV5-5 with TRBJ2-6; checking the TCRdb D call of TRBD1 is not possible without DNA. Germline assignment: CDR1 SGHKS and CDR2 YYEKEE (reference sequence). The CDR3 has 17 residues. CDR3 protein: CASSPLATPSGANVLTF.

The gene calls are TRBV25-1 and TRBJ2-1; TCRdb gives TRBD1 as the D gene, but with no DNA this cannot be confirmed. CDR3 size: 12 residues. The germline V gene encodes CDR1 MGHDK and CDR2 SYGVNS. The CDR3 is CASSPRYNEQFF.

V gene TRBV10-3 combines with J gene TRBJ1-2; the TCRdb call, TRBD1, lacks DNA for checking. Germline CDR1 reads ENHRY; CDR2 reads SYGVKD. The CDR3 extends over 12 amino acids. The chain's CDR3 is CAISGQAPGYTF.

The chain carries TRBV19 and TRBJ1-6. Looked up from germline, CDR1 is LNHDA and CDR2 is SQIVND (reference sequence). The CDR3 has 14 amino acids. The CDR3: CASSIDRYNSPLHF.

This chain joins TRBV9 and TRBJ2-1. The length of the CDR3 is 16 residues. Germline V lookup: CDR1 SGDLS, CDR2 YYNGEE. The CDR3 loop reads CASSPMLASSYNEQFF. Full variable domain (rest looked up from reference TRBV9 and TRBJ2-1): DSGVTQTPKHLITATGQRVTLRCSPRSGDLSVYWYQQSLDQGLQFLIQYYNGEERAKGNILERFSAQQFPDLHSELNLSSLELGDSALYFCASSPMLASSYNEQFFGPGTRLTVL.

J is TRBJ2-7 and V is TRBV5-1; the TCRdb D gene call, TRBD2, has no DNA to confirm it. CDR1 is SGHRS, CDR2 YFSETQ, per germline. This CDR3 has 15 amino acids. CDR3 amino acids: CASSPGLAVGYEQYF.

V usage is TRBV10-3 and J usage is TRBJ2-5; TCRdb selects TRBD1, and the lack of DNA leaves this call unchecked. Germline CDR1 ENHRY, CDR2 SYGVKD. This CDR3 spans 14 amino acids. CDR3 protein: CAIRRGQGQETQYF.

The chain carries TRBV6-1 and TRBJ2-2; the D call of TRBD2 rests on TCRdb alone, since no DNA is present to check it. The germline gives CDR1 MNHNS, CDR2 SASEGT. The CDR3 is made up of 14 amino acids. CDR3 in amino acids: CASKTSGGTGELFF.

CDR3 region: CSAPPGFSYNEQFF. The genes are TRBV20-1 and TRBJ2-1; TCRdb picks TRBD2, but there is no DNA to check that call. This CDR3 comprises 14 residues. Germline V gene sequence: CDR1 DFQATT, CDR2 SNEGSKA (reference sequence).

The CDR3 sequence: CASSSWTNQETQYF. The J gene is TRBJ2-5, the V gene TRBV6-6; with no DNA, the TCRdb D assignment of TRBD2 cannot be verified. CDR1 MNHNY and CDR2 SVGAGI come from the germline V gene (reference sequence). This CDR3 is 14 amino acids long.

This chain uses TRBV5-1 with TRBJ2-3; no DNA is available, so the TRBD2 call from TCRdb remains unchecked. Germline-derived CDR1 and CDR2 are SGHRS and YFSETQ. The length of the CDR3 is 15 residues. CDR3 sequence reads: CASSFGGRFTDTQYF.

The chain has TRBV29-1 and TRBJ2-2; with no DNA, the TCRdb D assignment of TRBD2 cannot be verified. This CDR3 is 12 amino acids long. The germline V gene has CDR1 SQVTM and CDR2 ANQGSEA. Here the CDR3 reads CSVVGGSGELFF.

The CDR3 is CASSQPSGQRGGYTF. The rearrangement uses TRBV4-1 and TRBJ1-2. The CDR3 covers 15 residues. The germline gives CDR1 MGHRA, CDR2 YSYEKL.

The chain joins TRBV7-9 to TRBJ1-1; checking the TCRdb D call of TRBD1 is not possible without DNA. The CDR3 runs 16 residues. From germline, CDR1 is SEHNR and CDR2 FQNEAQ (reference sequence). The CDR3 reads CASRTRTPGPNTEAFF.

The V and J genes are TRBV12-3 or TRBV12-4 and TRBJ2-2; checking the TCRdb D call of TRBD1 is not possible without DNA. The CDR3 sequence is 15 residues long. CDR3 loop: CASSPQGADTGELFF.

The V gene is TRBV20-1, the J gene TRBJ2-3; without DNA, the TCRdb call of TRBD1 cannot be checked. CDR3 length: 14 residues. CDR1 and CDR2 (germline): DFQATT, SNEGSKA (reference sequence). The CDR3 is CSASVPLSPDTQYF.

The chain carries TRBV5-5 and TRBJ2-4; TCRdb outputs TRBD1, but without DNA this stays unchecked. CDR3 length: 17 amino acids. Per the germline V gene, CDR1 is SGHKS and CDR2 is YYEKEE (reference sequence). The CDR3 sequence: CASSLAGTGFFKNIQYF.

V is TRBV5-6 and J is TRBJ1-2; with no DNA, the TCRdb D assignment of TRBD1 cannot be verified. The CDR3 extends over 15 amino acids. The germline CDR1 and CDR2 sequences are SGHDT and YYEEEE. The CDR3 protein is CASSWAGVHNYGYTF.

V usage is TRBV5-1 and J usage is TRBJ2-3; TCRdb designates TRBD2, a call that cannot be tested without DNA. In germline, CDR1 is SGHRS, CDR2 YFSETQ. The CDR3 is 15 residues long. The CDR3 here is CASSEGLAGTDTQYF.

The CDR3 protein is CASSFDRNTEAFF. This chain joins TRBV12-3 or TRBV12-4 and TRBJ1-1. This CDR3 contains 13 residues.